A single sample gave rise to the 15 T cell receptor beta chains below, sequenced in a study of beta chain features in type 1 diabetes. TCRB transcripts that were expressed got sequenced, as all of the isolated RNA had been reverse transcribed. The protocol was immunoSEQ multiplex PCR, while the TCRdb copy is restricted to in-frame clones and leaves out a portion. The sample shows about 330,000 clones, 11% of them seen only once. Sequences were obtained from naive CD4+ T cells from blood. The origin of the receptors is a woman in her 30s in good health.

The CDR3 DNA follows: TGTGCCACCTCGGGTGGGGCCTATGGCTACACCTTC. Translation: CATSGGAYGYTF. This chain uses TRBV15 with TRBJ1-2; D may be TRBD1 (5 bases). Trimming left V 8 bases short and J 4 bases short, with 11 bases between. This CDR3 has 12 amino acids. CDR1 and CDR2 from the germline V gene are LNHNV and YYDKDF (reference sequence).

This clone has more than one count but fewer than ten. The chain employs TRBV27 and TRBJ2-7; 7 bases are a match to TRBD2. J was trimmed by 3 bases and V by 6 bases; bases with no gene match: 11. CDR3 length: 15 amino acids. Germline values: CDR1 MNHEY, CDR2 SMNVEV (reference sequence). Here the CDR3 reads CASSLPGSGGYEQYF. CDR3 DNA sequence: TGTGCCAGCAGCCTCCCCGGATCGGGGGGCTACGAGCAGTACTTC.

CDR3 loop: CASSWEQGAYGIQYF. CDR3 coding DNA: TGTGCCAGCAGTTGGGAACAGGGGGCGTATGGCATTCAGTACTTC. The chain uses TRBV6-6 and TRBJ2-4; 9 nucleotides agree with TRBD1. The germline V gene encodes CDR1 MNHNY and CDR2 SVGAGI (reference sequence). The V segment lost 4 bases and the J segment 9 bases; nucleotides outside the gene matches: 10. CDR3 length: 15 amino acids.

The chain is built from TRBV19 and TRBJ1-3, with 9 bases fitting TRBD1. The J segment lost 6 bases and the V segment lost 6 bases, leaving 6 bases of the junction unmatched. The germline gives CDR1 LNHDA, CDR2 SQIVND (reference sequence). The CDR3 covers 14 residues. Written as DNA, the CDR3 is TGTGCCAGTAGCACCGGGACAGGGATAAACACCATATATTTT. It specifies CASSTGTGINTIYF.

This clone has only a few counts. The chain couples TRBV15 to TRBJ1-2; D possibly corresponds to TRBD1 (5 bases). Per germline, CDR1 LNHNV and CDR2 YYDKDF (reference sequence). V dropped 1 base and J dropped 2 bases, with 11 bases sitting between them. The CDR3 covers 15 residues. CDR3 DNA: TGTGCCACCAGCAGAGCTGGGGGGAGAAACTATGGCTACACCTTC. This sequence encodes CATSRAGGRNYGYTF.

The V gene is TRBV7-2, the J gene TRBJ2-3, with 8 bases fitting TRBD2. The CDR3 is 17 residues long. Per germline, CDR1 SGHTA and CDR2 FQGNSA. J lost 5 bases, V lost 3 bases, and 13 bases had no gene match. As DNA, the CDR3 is TGTGCCAGCAGCTTTTCTTCCGGGGCGGGGGGTCAAGATACGCAGTATTTT. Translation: CASSFSSGAGGQDTQYF.

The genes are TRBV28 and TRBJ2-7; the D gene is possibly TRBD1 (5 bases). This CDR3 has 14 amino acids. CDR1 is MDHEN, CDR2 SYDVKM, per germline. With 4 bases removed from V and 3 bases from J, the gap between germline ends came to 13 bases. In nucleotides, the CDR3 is TGTGCCAGCAGTTCCCCAGACAGACTCTACGAGCAGTACTTC. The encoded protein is CASSSPDRLYEQYF.

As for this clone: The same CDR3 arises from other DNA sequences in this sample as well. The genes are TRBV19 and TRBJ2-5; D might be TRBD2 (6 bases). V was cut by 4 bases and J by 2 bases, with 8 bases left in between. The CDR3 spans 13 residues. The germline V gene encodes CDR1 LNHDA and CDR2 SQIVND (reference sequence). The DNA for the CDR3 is TGTGCCAGTAGTAGACTAGATCAAGAGACCCAGTACTTC. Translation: CASSRLDQETQYF.

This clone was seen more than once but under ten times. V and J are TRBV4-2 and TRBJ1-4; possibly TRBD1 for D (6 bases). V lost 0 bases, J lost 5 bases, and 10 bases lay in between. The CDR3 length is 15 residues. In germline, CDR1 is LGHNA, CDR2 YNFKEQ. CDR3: CASSQDRGGNEKLFF. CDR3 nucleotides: TGTGCCAGCAGCCAAGACAGGGGTGGCAATGAAAAACTGTTTTTT.

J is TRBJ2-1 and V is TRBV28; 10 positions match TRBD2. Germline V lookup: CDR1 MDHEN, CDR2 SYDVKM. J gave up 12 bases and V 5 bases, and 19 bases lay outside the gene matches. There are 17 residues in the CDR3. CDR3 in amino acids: CASSPRRVAGGPSVQFF. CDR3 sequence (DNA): TGTGCCAGCAGTCCCCGGAGGGTAGCGGGAGGACCCTCGGTGCAGTTCTTC.

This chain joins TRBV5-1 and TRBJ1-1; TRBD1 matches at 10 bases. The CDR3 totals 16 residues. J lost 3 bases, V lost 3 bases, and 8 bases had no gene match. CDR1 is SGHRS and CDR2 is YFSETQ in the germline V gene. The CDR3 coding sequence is TGCGCCAGCAGCTCGGGACAGGGGAAGGGTCACACTGAAGCTTTCTTT. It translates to CASSSGQGKGHTEAFF.

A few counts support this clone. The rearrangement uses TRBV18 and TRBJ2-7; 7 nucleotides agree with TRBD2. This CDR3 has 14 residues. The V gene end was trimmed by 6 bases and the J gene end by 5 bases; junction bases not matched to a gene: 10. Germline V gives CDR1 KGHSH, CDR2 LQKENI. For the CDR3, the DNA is TGTGCCAGCTCCCTACGGGAGGTATCTAACGAGCAGTACTTC. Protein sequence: CASSLREVSNEQYF.

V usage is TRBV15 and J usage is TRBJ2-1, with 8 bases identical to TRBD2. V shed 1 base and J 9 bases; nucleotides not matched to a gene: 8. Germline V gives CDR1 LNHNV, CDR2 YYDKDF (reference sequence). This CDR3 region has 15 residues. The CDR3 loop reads CATSRGGVAGSEQFF. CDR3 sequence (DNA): TGTGCCACCAGCAGAGGCGGGGTAGCGGGAAGTGAGCAGTTCTTC.

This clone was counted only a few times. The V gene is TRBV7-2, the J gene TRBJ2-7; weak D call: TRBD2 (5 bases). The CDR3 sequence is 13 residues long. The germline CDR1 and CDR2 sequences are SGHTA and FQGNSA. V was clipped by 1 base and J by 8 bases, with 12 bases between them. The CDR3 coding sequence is TGTGCCAGCAGCTTAGTGAACAGAGGGCAGCAGTACTTC. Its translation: CASSLVNRGQQYF.

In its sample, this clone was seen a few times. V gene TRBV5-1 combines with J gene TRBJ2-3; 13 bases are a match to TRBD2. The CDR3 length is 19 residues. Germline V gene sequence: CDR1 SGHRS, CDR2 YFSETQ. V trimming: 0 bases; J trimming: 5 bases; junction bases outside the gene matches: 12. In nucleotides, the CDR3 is TGCGCCAGCAGCTTGGAACCCCCTACTAGCGGGAGGGGTGAAGATACGCAGTATTTT. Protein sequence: CASSLEPPTSGRGEDTQYF. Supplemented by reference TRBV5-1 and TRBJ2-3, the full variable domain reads KAGVTQTPRYLIKTRGQQVTLSCSPISGHRSVSWYQQTPGQGLQFLFEYFSETQRNKGNFPGRFSGRQFSNSRSEMNVSTLELGDSALYLCASSLEPPTSGRGEDTQYFGPGTRLTVL.